The entry that follows covers one TCR beta chain sequence. The sample is drawn from a study of CD8 T cells in Susac syndrome. The sequenced target, TCR beta, came from blood CD8+ and CD4+ T cells. CDR3 length: 13 residues. V dropped 4 bases and J dropped 1 base, with 5 bases sitting between them. Germline loops: CDR1 SGDLS, CDR2 YYNGEE. A quantity of about 0.45 to 1 ug RNA underwent reverse transcription using random hexamers. TCRdb re-analysed the immunoSEQ multiplex PCR reads in MiXCR, keeping a single row per CDR3 protein. The data show around 150,000 distinct CDR3 sequences, about 94% seen once. The chain carries TRBV9 and TRBJ2-2, with D hard to call. The sequence derives from a human donor with Susac syndrome. Material: CD4+ T cells from PBMCs. The CDR3 region is CASSLRNTGELFF. For the CDR3, the DNA is TGTGCCAGCAGCTTGAGGAACACCGGGGAGCTGTTTTTT.